Each of the 15 T cell receptor beta chains below was sequenced from the same sample in a study of control samples from healthy donors and cancer patients. Only in-frame clones appear in the TCRdb table, and some are missing; sequencing was by immunoSEQ multiplex PCR. The data hold around 130,000 clones, with about 94% observed a single time. The sequencing sample was made of blood. The origin of the receptors is a man younger than 40 in good health.

The genes are TRBV11-2 and TRBJ2-7, with D hard to call. Trimming pared 3 bases from V and 0 bases from J, leaving 9 bases between. Looked up from germline, CDR1 is SGHAT and CDR2 is FQNNGV. This CDR3 comprises 14 residues. As DNA, the CDR3 is TGTGCCAGCAGCTTGTACGGCACCTCCTACGAGCAGTACTTC. This gives the protein CASSLYGTSYEQYF.

The J gene is TRBJ1-1, the V gene TRBV7-9, with D possibly being TRBD1 (5 bases). CDR1 and CDR2 (germline): SEHNR, FQNEAQ (reference sequence). The CDR3 has 16 amino acids. Trimming left V 1 base short and J 5 bases short, with 17 bases between. The CDR3 bases are TGTGCCAGCAGCTTAGGTGCAGGACACCGGCGGACTGAAGCTTTCTTT. This sequence encodes CASSLGAGHRRTEAFF.

The chain links TRBV6-2 or TRBV6-3 to TRBJ2-7; D tentatively fits TRBD1 or TRBD2 (5 bases each). This CDR3 has 12 amino acids. Germline lookup yields CDR1 MNHEY and CDR2 SVGEGT. Trimming left V 2 bases short and J 6 bases short, with 8 bases between. The CDR3 DNA is TGTGCCAGCAGTTACCCCGGGGCCGAGCAGTACTTC. Translated, it gives CASSYPGAEQYF.

The V call is TRBV25-1, the J call TRBJ2-2, with TRBD1 identical over 8 bases. The CDR3 extends over 14 amino acids. The V gene end was trimmed by 11 bases and the J gene end by 4 bases; junction bases not matched to a gene: 9. Germline V gene data show CDR1 as MGHDK and CDR2 as SYGVNS. The CDR3 DNA follows: TGTGCCTCCGGGGCAGGGGGCGTCACCGGGGAGCTGTTTTTT. It codes for CASGAGGVTGELFF.

The chain joins TRBV6-1 to TRBJ1-1; possibly TRBD1 for D (5 bases). Germline V CDR1 and CDR2: MNHNS, SASEGT. The CDR3 runs to 15 residues. Trimming cost V 3 bases and J 1 base, with 12 bases left between them. DNA of the CDR3: TGTGCCAGCAGTGATAGGGGTTTGGCGAACACTGAAGCTTTCTTT. Its protein product is CASSDRGLANTEAFF.

This chain connects TRBV6-2 or TRBV6-3 to TRBJ1-2; D is undetermined. This CDR3 contains 15 residues. In germline, CDR1 is MNHEY, CDR2 SVGEGT. V was shortened by 6 bases and J by 5 bases, with 19 bases between the two germline ends. The CDR3 region has the DNA TGTGCCAGCAGCAAAGGACCCTTACGAGGGTATGGCTACACCTTC. This encodes CASSKGPLRGYGYTF.

The CDR3 sequence is CASSQVQGINQPQHF. For the CDR3, the DNA is TGCGCCAGCAGCCAAGTACAAGGGATCAATCAGCCCCAGCATTTT. The V and J genes are TRBV4-1 and TRBJ1-5; no clear D gene. Per germline, CDR1 MGHRA and CDR2 YSYEKL. The V end lost 1 base, the J end lost 3 bases, and 10 bases lay between the germline ends. This CDR3 region has 15 residues.

This sequence joins TRBV6-5 and TRBJ1-5; D unclear. Trimming removed 7 bases at V and 0 bases at J, with 7 bases between. CDR1 and CDR2 from the germline V gene are MNHEY and SVGAGI. This CDR3 comprises 13 residues. The CDR3 reads CASMRGSNQPQHF. CDR3 in DNA: TGTGCCAGCATGCGGGGTAGCAATCAGCCCCAGCATTTT.

The CDR3 nucleotides are TGTGCCAGCAGTCCTGACAGGGGCGTCAGCAATCAGCCCCAGCATTTT. Its translation: CASSPDRGVSNQPQHF. This sequence joins TRBV27 and TRBJ1-5, with 8 bases matching TRBD1. This CDR3 region has 16 residues. Looked up from germline, CDR1 is MNHEY and CDR2 is SMNVEV (reference sequence). V lost 5 bases, J lost 1 base, and 7 bases stayed unmatched.

The rearrangement uses TRBV2 and TRBJ1-4, with TRBD1 as a possible D gene (6 bases). The germline V gene encodes CDR1 SNHLY and CDR2 FYNNEI. This CDR3 has 16 residues. The ends were cut back, 1 base at V and 5 bases at J, with 14 bases in the middle. The CDR3 bases are TGTGCCAGCAGTGAAGACAGGGAGCATATAAATGAAAAACTGTTTTTT. Protein sequence: CASSEDREHINEKLFF.

The chain combines TRBV4-1 with TRBJ2-5; 7 bases agree with TRBD2. The ends lost 3 bases at V and 3 bases at J; junction bases unmatched: 7. The germline gives CDR1 MGHRA, CDR2 YSYEKL. The CDR3 is 15 residues long. CDR3 sequence reads: CASSHTGLKEETQYF. As DNA, the CDR3 is TGCGCCAGCAGCCACACGGGACTAAAAGAAGAGACCCAGTACTTC.

The chain recombines TRBV19 with TRBJ1-4; 9 nucleotides match TRBD1. The J segment lost 6 bases and the V segment lost 7 bases, leaving 9 bases of the junction unmatched. Germline CDR1 and CDR2: LNHDA and SQIVND (reference sequence). The CDR3 consists of 15 residues. In DNA form, the CDR3 reads TGTGCCAGTAACACTCACTGGACAGGGGATGAAAAACTGTTTTTT. Amino acids: CASNTHWTGDEKLFF.

This clone has just a few counts. J is TRBJ1-1 and V is TRBV7-2; possible D gene TRBD1, 6 bases. V dropped 5 bases and J dropped 4 bases, with 14 bases sitting between them. Germline CDR1 reads SGHTA; CDR2 reads FQGNSA. This CDR3 spans 14 amino acids. CDR3 amino acids: CASSTTGFATEAFF. CDR3 coding DNA: TGTGCCAGCAGCACAACAGGGTTTGCCACTGAAGCTTTCTTT.

This clone was seen only once. The rearrangement joins TRBV28 to TRBJ1-2, with unresolved D. V shed 2 bases and J shed 10 bases, with 11 bases lying between them. The germline gives CDR1 MDHEN, CDR2 SYDVKM. The CDR3 contains 12 residues. The CDR3 sequence is CASSLEIGLYTF. The CDR3 nucleotides read TGTGCCAGCAGTTTAGAAATCGGGCTCTACACCTTC.

The chain uses TRBV19 and TRBJ2-5; D call uncertain. Trimming removed 3 bases at V and 2 bases at J, with 7 bases between. Germline CDR1 and CDR2: LNHDA and SQIVND (reference sequence). The CDR3 length is 13 residues. CDR3 bases: TGTGCCAGTAGTATGGTCAGACAAGAGACCCAGTACTTC. This gives the protein CASSMVRQETQYF.